This T cell receptor (beta chain) was identified during a study of shared clonotypes between healthy human individuals. Repertoires were generated with immunoSEQ multiplex PCR, while TCRdb's copy carries only in-frame clones and drops some. The sample includes 1.6 million or so clones, roughly 98.5% of them seen just once. The receptor was derived from a man in his thirties or forties in good health. The sequencing input was naive CD4+ T cells sorted from blood. The subset: CD45RA+ positively selected.

The chain's CDR3 is CASSPDRVREQYF. In nucleotides, the CDR3 is TGTGCCAGCAGTCCCGACAGGGTAAGAGAGCAGTACTTC. The chain uses TRBV5-4 and TRBJ2-7; TRBD1 aligns across 7 bases. CDR3 size: 13 residues. CDR1 is SGHNT, CDR2 YYREEE, per germline (reference sequence). J lost 7 bases, V lost 5 bases, and 9 bases had no gene match. The full variable domain, its missing parts supplied by reference TRBV5-4 and TRBJ2-7, is ETGVTQSPTHLIKTRGQQVTLRCSSQSGHNTVSWYQQALGQGPQFIFQYYREEENGRGNFPPRFSGLQFPNYSSELNVNALELDDSALYLCASSPDRVREQYFGPGTRLTVT.